This record looks at one T cell receptor beta chain sequence and its context. Original analysis: Reference gene primer amplification yielded estimated nucleated cell counts. The data were produced by immunoSEQ multiplex PCR, yet TCRdb's version contains in-frame clones alone and is incomplete. V and J calls and clone size are as listed in that table; D and trimming were resolved from the DNA. The sample comprises about 98,000 clones, approximately 86% of which are singletons, and approximately 10% rests with the top ten. Germline V gene data show CDR1 as SGHNT and CDR2 as YYREEE (reference sequence). The CDR3 is 18 residues long. Germline trimming cut 3 bases from V and 5 bases from J; bases unmatched to any gene: 13. This record belongs to a study of blood T cell repertoires in COVID-19. The wider study: Acute-phase and convalescent COVID-19 samples originated in the United States, Italy and Spain. PBMCs, B-cell-depleted T cells, or T cells provided the cDNA or gDNA that made up the material.

Source material: peripheral blood. The chain has TRBV5-4 and TRBJ2-2; 10 bases agree with TRBD1. The receptor's source is a man between 50 and 59 years old with acute or convalescent COVID-19. The CDR3 DNA follows: TGTGCCAGCAGCTCCTCCCGGGACAGGGGTTTGAAAACCGGGGAGCTGTTTTTT. It translates to CASSSSRDRGLKTGELFF.